The 26 T cell receptor beta chains presented below share a single source sample, sequenced in a study of T cell responses to AZD1222 COVID-19 vaccine. Libraries were prepared by immunoSEQ multiplex PCR; TCRdb keeps only in-frame clonotypes and omits some of them. This sample has approximately 160,000 clones; 90% to 95% occur once, and the top ten carry about 4.6%. The sample was peripheral blood, taken 28 days after the second AZD1222 dose. The receptor set was obtained from an adult who received the AZD1222 COVID-19 vaccine.

The chain joins TRBV5-3 to TRBJ2-7; 13 nucleotides agree with TRBD2. Being an ORF, TRBV5-3 has a function that is uncertain. Trimming at V came to 4 bases and at J to 8 bases, leaving 3 bases not matched to a gene. The CDR3 runs 13 residues. Here the CDR3 DNA reads TGTGCCAGAAGCAATGGGACTAGCGGGAAGCAGTACTTC. This translates into CARSNGTSGKQYF.

The CDR3 here is CASSLVRGTYNEQFF. The CDR3 DNA sequence: TGCGCCAGCAGCTTGGTCCGGGGGACCTACAATGAGCAGTTCTTC. J is TRBJ2-1 and V is TRBV5-1, with D possibly being TRBD2 (6 bases). Germline loops: CDR1 SGHRS, CDR2 YFSETQ. V was cut by 0 bases and J by 2 bases, with 9 bases left in between. This CDR3 comprises 15 residues.

The gene calls are TRBV18 and TRBJ2-1, with D maybe TRBD1 (5 bases). V was pared by 3 bases and J by 0 bases, with 15 bases between. CDR3 length: 17 residues. Germline V lookup: CDR1 KGHSH, CDR2 LQKENI. CDR3 nucleotides: TGTGCCAGCTCACCTATACAGGTAGCTGACTCCTACAATGAGCAGTTCTTC. This gives the protein CASSPIQVADSYNEQFF.

This sequence joins TRBV6-2 or TRBV6-3 and TRBJ1-2, with 7 positions matching TRBD1. Germline CDR1 is MNHEY and CDR2 is SVGEGT. The CDR3 is 14 residues long. Trimming took 7 bases from V and 3 from J; bases not matched to a gene: 8. The CDR3 DNA reads as TGTGCCAGCACCCCCCCGGGACAGTACTATGGCTACACCTTC. It encodes CASTPPGQYYGYTF.

V gene TRBV3-1 (or the pseudogene TRBV3-2) combines with J gene TRBJ2-1; tentative D call: TRBD2 (6 bases). V lost 4 bases and J lost 4, with 8 bases in between. The CDR3 spans 13 residues. Germline V gene lookup returns CDR1 LGHDT and CDR2 YNNKEL (reference sequence). CDR3: CASSLAEYNEQFF. Written as DNA, the CDR3 is TGTGCCAGCAGCCTAGCGGAATACAATGAGCAGTTCTTC.

The V and J genes are TRBV28 and TRBJ1-2, with TRBD1 matching over 7 bases. The V gene's germline CDR1 is MDHEN and CDR2 SYDVKM. This CDR3 contains 14 residues. V lost 4 bases, J lost 5 bases, and 7 bases stayed unmatched. Here the CDR3 DNA reads TGTGCCAGCAGTTCAGCCGGACAGGAGTATGGCTACACCTTC. It translates to CASSSAGQEYGYTF.

This chain joins TRBV7-8 and TRBJ1-2; 7 bases align to TRBD1. Losses at the gene ends were 6 bases for V and 4 bases for J; bases not matched to a gene: 8. This CDR3 region has 14 residues. CDR1 SGHVS and CDR2 FQNEAQ come from the germline V gene. The CDR3 is CASSQQGEGYGYTF. The CDR3 coding sequence is TGTGCCAGCAGTCAGCAGGGGGAAGGCTATGGCTACACCTTC.

The chain recombines TRBV19 with TRBJ2-2; 7 nucleotides agree with TRBD1. In germline, CDR1 is LNHDA, CDR2 SQIVND (reference sequence). J gave up 0 bases and V 8 bases, and 6 bases lay outside the gene matches. This CDR3 is built from 15 residues. The CDR3 loop reads CASRTGTANTGELFF. Written as DNA, the CDR3 is TGTGCCAGTCGAACCGGGACAGCGAACACCGGGGAGCTGTTTTTT. The full variable domain, its missing parts supplied by reference TRBV19 and TRBJ2-2, is DGGITQSPKYLFRKEGQNVTLSCEQNLNHDAMYWYRQDPGQGLRLIYYSQIVNDFQKGDIAEGYSVSREKKESFPLTVTSAQKNPTAFYLCASRTGTANTGELFFGEGSRLTVL.

This clone was counted once. The CDR3 DNA sequence: TGCGCCAGCAGCCTTGGAGAGAGGGGAATCTATGGCTACACCTTC. It translates to CASSLGERGIYGYTF. The rearrangement links TRBV5-1 to TRBJ1-2; D perhaps matches TRBD1 (5 bases). V dropped 4 bases and J dropped 4 bases, with 17 bases sitting between them. CDR3 length: 15 residues. Germline V gene lookup returns CDR1 SGHRS and CDR2 YFSETQ.

V and J are TRBV5-1 and TRBJ2-1; weak D call: TRBD2 (6 bases). Germline V gives CDR1 SGHRS, CDR2 YFSETQ. CDR3 size: 15 residues. Trimming stripped 5 bases from V and 9 bases from J, with 21 bases between. The CDR3 region is CASSVAETNVGEQFF. The CDR3, as DNA: TGCGCCAGCAGTGTAGCGGAAACCAACGTAGGTGAGCAGTTCTTC.

This sequence joins TRBV7-9 and TRBJ2-3, with a possible D match to TRBD2 (5 bases). Germline-derived CDR1 and CDR2 are SEHNR and FQNEAQ (reference sequence). The CDR3 has 9 amino acids. Trimming took 8 bases from V and 8 from J, leaving 5 bases between them. The CDR3 DNA follows: TGTGCCAGCGAGGGTACGCAGTATTTT. It encodes CASEGTQYF.

The chain recombines TRBV11-2 with TRBJ2-1, with 7 bases lining up with TRBD1. The length of the CDR3 is 13 residues. The V segment lost 4 bases and the J segment 6 bases; nucleotides outside the gene matches: 3. The germline gives CDR1 SGHAT, CDR2 FQNNGV. CDR3 sequence (DNA): TGTGCCAGCAGCTATGACAGGGTCAATGAGCAGTTCTTC. It is translated as CASSYDRVNEQFF.

The chain carries TRBV7-6 and TRBJ2-1; D is uncertain. The germline V gene encodes CDR1 SGHVS and CDR2 FNYEAQ. V was clipped by 1 base and J by 1 base, with 2 bases between them. This CDR3 spans 13 amino acids. Here the CDR3 reads CASSLDSYNEQFF. CDR3 in DNA: TGTGCCAGCAGCTTAGATTCCTACAATGAGCAGTTCTTC.

V gene TRBV15 combines with J gene TRBJ1-3; unclear D gene. Trimming shortened V by 4 bases and J by 1 base, and 14 bases separated the two germline ends. The CDR3 runs 16 residues. The germline V gene has CDR1 LNHNV and CDR2 YYDKDF (reference sequence). The CDR3 bases are TGTGCCACCAGCACCCCGAACCTCTCTTCTGGAAACACCATATATTTT. It specifies CATSTPNLSSGNTIYF.

This chain connects TRBV24-1 to TRBJ2-1; maybe TRBD1 (6 bases). The germline CDR1 and CDR2 sequences are KGHDR and SFDVKD. Trimming left V 6 bases short and J 7 bases short, with 15 bases between. The CDR3 has 14 amino acids. CDR3 region: CATSLTGTGNEQFF. DNA for the CDR3: TGTGCCACCAGTCTTACAGGGACGGGAAATGAGCAGTTCTTC.

The rearrangement joins TRBV30 to TRBJ1-2; D might be TRBD1 (5 bases). This CDR3 has 12 residues. V gave up 8 bases and J gave up 3 bases, with 13 bases separating them. In germline, CDR1 is GTSNPN, CDR2 SVGIG (reference sequence). This chain's CDR3 is CARGGADYGYTF. The DNA for the CDR3 is TGTGCCCGGGGAGGGGCAGACTATGGCTACACCTTC.

The rearrangement joins TRBV27 to TRBJ2-5; the D gene could be TRBD1 or TRBD2 (6 bases each). Germline CDR1 and CDR2: MNHEY and SMNVEV (reference sequence). The CDR3 consists of 16 residues. With 5 bases removed from V and 5 bases from J, the gap between germline ends came to 21 bases. The CDR3 here is CASSPLRGANSETQYF. The CDR3 DNA reads as TGTGCCAGCAGTCCATTAAGGGGGGCGAATTCGGAGACCCAGTACTTC.

The chain employs TRBV7-6 and TRBJ2-3; D remains unclear. With 5 bases removed from V and 1 base from J, the gap between germline ends came to 13 bases. Per germline, CDR1 SGHVS and CDR2 FNYEAQ. The CDR3 has 15 residues. CDR3 loop: CASSDEPDGTDTQYF. As DNA, the CDR3 is TGTGCCAGCAGCGACGAACCCGATGGCACAGATACGCAGTATTTT. The full variable domain, rest sourced from reference TRBV7-6 and TRBJ2-3, is GAGVSQSPRYKVTKRGQDVALRCDPISGHVSLYWYRQALGQGPEFLTYFNYEAQQDKSGLPNDRFSAERPEGSISTLTIQRTEQRDSAMYRCASSDEPDGTDTQYFGPGTRLTVL.

The count of this clone is one. The rearrangement links TRBV4-1 to TRBJ2-3, with D possibly being TRBD2 (5 bases). Germline CDR1 and CDR2: MGHRA and YSYEKL. The CDR3 extends over 15 amino acids. With 1 base removed from V and 3 bases from J, the gap between germline ends came to 11 bases. This CDR3 reads CASSQVGGRTDTQYF. The CDR3 nucleotides are TGCGCCAGCAGCCAAGTCGGAGGAAGGACAGATACGCAGTATTTT.

The genes are TRBV4-1 and TRBJ1-1, with 10 bases that match TRBD1. With V trimmed by 3 bases and J by 4 bases, 5 bases remained unmatched. This CDR3 has 15 amino acids. CDR1 MGHRA and CDR2 YSYEKL come from the germline V gene. In DNA, the CDR3 is TGCGCCAGCAGCCATTCCCGGGACAGGGGCACTGAAGCTTTCTTT. Its protein is CASSHSRDRGTEAFF.

This chain links TRBV24-1 with TRBJ2-3; tentative D call: TRBD2 (6 bases). Germline V lookup: CDR1 KGHDR, CDR2 SFDVKD. Trimming left V 4 bases short and J 1 base short, with 11 bases between. There are 15 residues in the CDR3. This chain's CDR3 is CATSERGKGTDTQYF. In DNA form, the CDR3 reads TGTGCCACCAGTGAACGGGGGAAGGGCACAGATACGCAGTATTTT.

The chain recombines TRBV23-1 with TRBJ2-7; D gene ambiguous. TRBV23-1 is annotated as an ORF whose role is uncertain. Trimming pared 2 bases from V and 1 base from J, leaving 6 bases between. The CDR3 contains 13 residues. The CDR3 region is CASSQQRSYEQYF. In nucleotides, the CDR3 is TGCGCCAGCAGTCAACAGCGATCCTACGAGCAGTACTTC.

This sequence joins TRBV19 and TRBJ1-4; D gene uncertain. The CDR3 contains 14 residues. Germline CDR1 and CDR2: LNHDA and SQIVND (reference sequence). Trimming stripped 6 bases from V and 4 bases from J, with 12 bases between. The CDR3 sequence is CASSARRSNEKLFF. CDR3 DNA sequence: TGTGCCAGTAGCGCCAGACGGAGTAATGAAAAACTGTTTTTT.

The chain joins TRBV5-5 to TRBJ1-1; TRBD1 agrees at 7 bases. In germline, CDR1 is SGHKS, CDR2 YYEKEE (reference sequence). This CDR3 contains 16 residues. V trimming: 0 bases; J trimming: 1 base; junction bases outside the gene matches: 6. CDR3 amino acids: CASSLGQGSRNTEAFF. CDR3 DNA sequence: TGTGCCAGCAGCTTGGGACAGGGATCGAGGAACACTGAAGCTTTCTTT.

The chain couples TRBV3-1 (or the pseudogene TRBV3-2) to TRBJ1-2; 10 bases align to TRBD1. CDR3 length: 15 amino acids. CDR1 LGHDT and CDR2 YNNKEL come from the germline V gene (reference sequence). V lost 2 bases and J lost 7; bases outside the gene matches: 7. CDR3 DNA sequence: TGTGCCAGCAGCCAACAGCAGGGACAGGGGTTTGGCTACACCTTC. It codes for CASSQQQGQGFGYTF.

This clone has just one count. The rearrangement links TRBV2 to TRBJ2-5; 7 nucleotides match TRBD2. In germline, CDR1 is SNHLY, CDR2 FYNNEI. The CDR3 has 18 amino acids. Trimming took 0 bases from V and 5 from J; bases not matched to a gene: 15. As DNA, the CDR3 is TGTGCCAGCAGTGAAGCTGGGGCATTCTGGCGGGAGAAGGAGACCCAGTACTTC. It codes for CASSEAGAFWREKETQYF. The whole variable domain, filled in from reference TRBV2 and TRBJ2-5, reads EPEVTQTPSHQVTQMGQEVILRCVPISNHLYFYWYRQILGQKVEFLVSFYNNEISEKSEIFDDQFSVERPDGSNFTLKIRSTKLEDSAMYFCASSEAGAFWREKETQYFGPGTRLLVL.